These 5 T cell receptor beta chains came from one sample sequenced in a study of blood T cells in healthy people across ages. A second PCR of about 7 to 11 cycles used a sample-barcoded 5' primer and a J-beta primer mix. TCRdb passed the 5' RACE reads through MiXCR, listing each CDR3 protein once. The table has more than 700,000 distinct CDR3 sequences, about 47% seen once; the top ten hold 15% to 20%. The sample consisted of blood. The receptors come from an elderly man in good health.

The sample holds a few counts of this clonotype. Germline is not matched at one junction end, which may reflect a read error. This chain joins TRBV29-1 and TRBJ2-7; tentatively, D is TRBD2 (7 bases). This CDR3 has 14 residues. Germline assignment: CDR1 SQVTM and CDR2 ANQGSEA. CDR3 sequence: CSVEEGGASHEQYF. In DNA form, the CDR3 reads TGCAGCGTTGAAGAGGGGGGGGCCTCCCACGAGCAGTACTTC.

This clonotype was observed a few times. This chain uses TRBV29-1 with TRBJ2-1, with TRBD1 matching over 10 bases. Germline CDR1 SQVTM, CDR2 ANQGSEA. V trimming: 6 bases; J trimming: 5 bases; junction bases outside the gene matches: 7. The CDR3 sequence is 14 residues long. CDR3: CSVDLGQGNNEQFF. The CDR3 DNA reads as TGCAGCGTGGACCTGGGACAGGGGAACAATGAGCAGTTCTTC.

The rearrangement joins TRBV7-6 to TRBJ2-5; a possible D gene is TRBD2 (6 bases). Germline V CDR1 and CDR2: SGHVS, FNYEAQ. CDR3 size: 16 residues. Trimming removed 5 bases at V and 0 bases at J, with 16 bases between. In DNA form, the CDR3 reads TGTGCCAGCAGCCTCCGGCCTAGCGCGAACCAAGAGACCCAGTACTTC. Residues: CASSLRPSANQETQYF.

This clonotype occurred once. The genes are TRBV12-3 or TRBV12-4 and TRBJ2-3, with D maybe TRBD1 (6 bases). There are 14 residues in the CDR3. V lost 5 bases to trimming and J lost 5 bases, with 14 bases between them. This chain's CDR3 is CASSPKRTEDTQYF. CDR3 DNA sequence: TGTGCCAGCAGTCCGAAGCGGACAGAAGATACGCAGTATTTT.

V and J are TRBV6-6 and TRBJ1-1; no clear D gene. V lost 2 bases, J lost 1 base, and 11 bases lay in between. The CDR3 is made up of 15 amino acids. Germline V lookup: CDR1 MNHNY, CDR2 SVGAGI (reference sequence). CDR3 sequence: CASSYGSRANTEAFF. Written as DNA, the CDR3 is TGTGCCAGCAGTTACGGAAGCCGGGCGAACACTGAAGCTTTCTTT.